These T cell receptor beta chains were read from a single sample in a study of T cells after yellow fever vaccination. TCRdb used MiXCR to reprocess the 5' RACE reads, holding one entry per CDR3 protein. In the table there are around 610,000 distinct CDR3 sequences, about 13% of which are singletons. Sample: PBMCs, taken on the day of the yellow fever booster vaccination. The origin of the receptors is a man aged 25 to 45 who received the YFV17D yellow fever vaccine. The CDR3 runs from the conserved cysteine through the conserved F or W. Size tells how often a clone was seen (once, few, many) or the class of an expanded clone, and some rows leave it out.

cdr3_length: 15; j_call: TRBJ1-5; clone_size: few; v_call: TRBV5-5; cdr3_aa: CASSLRGAGGQPQHF
cdr3_length: 13; j_call: TRBJ2-1; clone_size: few; v_call: TRBV18; cdr3_aa: CASSPSLFGEQFF
cdr3_length: 16; j_call: TRBJ2-5; clone_size: few; v_call: TRBV7-8; cdr3_aa: CASSPQPLAAPETQYF
cdr3_length: 16; j_call: TRBJ2-3; clone_size: many; v_call: TRBV5-1; cdr3_aa: CASSLQVATFTDTQYF
cdr3_length: 14; j_call: TRBJ1-2; clone_size: many; v_call: TRBV5-8; cdr3_aa: CASSRGTGGSGYTF
cdr3_length: 12; j_call: TRBJ2-7; clone_size: NA; v_call: TRBV18; cdr3_aa: CASSPTIYEQYF
cdr3_length: 15; j_call: TRBJ2-3; clone_size: NA; v_call: TRBV10-3; cdr3_aa: CAISEGTTSTDTQYF
cdr3_length: 12; j_call: TRBJ2-7; clone_size: few; v_call: TRBV20-1; cdr3_aa: CSARRQDYEQYF
cdr3_length: 12; j_call: TRBJ2-7; clone_size: few; v_call: TRBV20-1; cdr3_aa: CSARKVSYEQYF
cdr3_length: 17; j_call: TRBJ2-1; clone_size: NA; v_call: TRBV7-2; cdr3_aa: CASSLGGVLDSYNEQFF
cdr3_length: 16; j_call: TRBJ2-7; clone_size: few; v_call: TRBV7-2; cdr3_aa: CASSLGAGLPTYEQYF
cdr3_length: 13; j_call: TRBJ2-1; clone_size: NA; v_call: TRBV25-1; cdr3_aa: CASIGLAGFEQFF
cdr3_length: 14; j_call: TRBJ2-7; clone_size: NA; v_call: TRBV19; cdr3_aa: CASKSSSGNYEQYF
cdr3_length: 10; j_call: TRBJ1-2; clone_size: few; v_call: TRBV20-1; cdr3_aa: CSAITYGYTF
cdr3_length: 22; j_call: TRBJ2-5; clone_size: few; v_call: TRBV4-1; cdr3_aa: CASSQVGDRGFLWREGPETQYF
cdr3_length: 13; j_call: TRBJ2-7; clone_size: few; v_call: TRBV6-1; cdr3_aa: CASKKSQDYEQYF
cdr3_length: 15; j_call: TRBJ1-2; clone_size: NA; v_call: TRBV28; cdr3_aa: CASRPRGAGNYGYTF
cdr3_length: 14; j_call: TRBJ2-7; clone_size: NA; v_call: TRBV27; cdr3_aa: CASSPRDSVPKQYF
cdr3_length: 12; j_call: TRBJ2-5; clone_size: few; v_call: TRBV20-1; cdr3_aa: CSPGGQQETQYF
cdr3_length: 21; j_call: TRBJ2-1; clone_size: NA; v_call: TRBV5-1; cdr3_aa: CASSRFGGGRSGTPIYNEQFF
cdr3_length: 16; j_call: TRBJ2-1; clone_size: NA; v_call: TRBV4-3; cdr3_aa: CASSPGTSGSHNEQFF
cdr3_length: 14; j_call: TRBJ2-7; clone_size: NA; v_call: TRBV7-6; cdr3_aa: CASSPWGGSYEQYF
cdr3_length: 15; j_call: TRBJ2-1; clone_size: NA; v_call: TRBV12-3/TRBV12-4; cdr3_aa: CASSLAGRYYNEQFF
cdr3_length: 15; j_call: TRBJ1-3; clone_size: few; v_call: TRBV9; cdr3_aa: CASSGYSGAGNTIYF
cdr3_length: 16; j_call: TRBJ2-7; clone_size: NA; v_call: TRBV7-6; cdr3_aa: CASSSGAGFNGYEQYF
cdr3_length: 16; j_call: TRBJ2-1; clone_size: few; v_call: TRBV27; cdr3_aa: CASHPPGTSRYNEQFF
cdr3_length: 14; j_call: TRBJ2-7; clone_size: few; v_call: TRBV7-2; cdr3_aa: CASSDPGNSHRQYF
cdr3_length: 17; j_call: TRBJ2-5; clone_size: NA; v_call: TRBV7-8; cdr3_aa: CASSLVVGTYPRETQYF
cdr3_length: 14; j_call: TRBJ2-5; clone_size: NA; v_call: TRBV12-3/TRBV12-4; cdr3_aa: CASSFGVGGETQYF
cdr3_length: 13; j_call: TRBJ1-3; clone_size: NA; v_call: TRBV12-3/TRBV12-4; cdr3_aa: CASSHGAGNTIYF
cdr3_length: 17; j_call: TRBJ2-5; clone_size: NA; v_call: TRBV13; cdr3_aa: CASSFQGLAGVTETQYF
cdr3_length: 16; j_call: TRBJ2-1; clone_size: few; v_call: TRBV15; cdr3_aa: CATSSAQADLRNEQFF
cdr3_length: 12; j_call: TRBJ2-3; clone_size: NA; v_call: TRBV20-1; cdr3_aa: CSAEGQTDTQYF
cdr3_length: 12; j_call: TRBJ1-5; clone_size: few; v_call: TRBV20-1; cdr3_aa: CSARKDPGAQHF
cdr3_length: 13; j_call: TRBJ2-7; clone_size: few; v_call: TRBV29-1; cdr3_aa: CSVAHSVAYEQYF
cdr3_length: 15; j_call: TRBJ2-5; clone_size: many; v_call: TRBV20-1; cdr3_aa: CSARDSGRAGETQYF
cdr3_length: 14; j_call: TRBJ1-1; clone_size: few; v_call: TRBV12-3/TRBV12-4; cdr3_aa: CASTLGGAGTEAFF
cdr3_length: 13; j_call: TRBJ1-1; clone_size: few; v_call: TRBV19; cdr3_aa: CASSIDRDTEAFF
cdr3_length: 15; j_call: TRBJ2-7; clone_size: many; v_call: TRBV5-5; cdr3_aa: CASRPGGPSSYEQYF
cdr3_length: 14; j_call: TRBJ1-2; clone_size: few; v_call: TRBV5-4; cdr3_aa: CASSQDSLVGGYTF
cdr3_length: 14; j_call: TRBJ2-1; clone_size: few; v_call: TRBV20-1; cdr3_aa: CSANPPQTGAEQFF
cdr3_length: 11; j_call: TRBJ2-7; clone_size: few; v_call: TRBV29-1; cdr3_aa: CSVEREYEQYF
cdr3_length: 14; j_call: TRBJ2-3; clone_size: NA; v_call: TRBV20-1; cdr3_aa: CSARGPQLTDTQYF
cdr3_length: 16; j_call: TRBJ2-1; clone_size: NA; v_call: TRBV24-1; cdr3_aa: CATALAGTSGYNEQFF
cdr3_length: 16; j_call: TRBJ2-1; clone_size: few; v_call: TRBV6-5; cdr3_aa: CASSYLGRERYPEQFF
cdr3_length: 12; j_call: TRBJ2-3; clone_size: NA; v_call: TRBV12-3/TRBV12-4; cdr3_aa: CASTLATDTQYF
cdr3_length: 14; j_call: TRBJ2-7; clone_size: NA; v_call: TRBV13; cdr3_aa: CASSQMGLAGEQYF
cdr3_length: 15; j_call: TRBJ2-3; clone_size: few; v_call: TRBV27; cdr3_aa: CASSLSETGLDTQYF